This TCR beta chain is drawn from a study of control samples from healthy donors and cancer patients. TCRdb's copy holds only in-frame clones and misses some; the assay was immunoSEQ multiplex PCR. There are 130,000 or so clones in the sample; nearly 90% occur only once, and around 3% lies in the top ten. The TCR sequence derives from a man aged 45-65 years in good health. Material for sequencing was blood.

The CDR3 is CASSPPRAWKLFF. The CDR3 bases are TGTGCCAGCAGTCCTCCCAGGGCGTGGAAACTGTTTTTT. V usage is TRBV28 and J usage is TRBJ1-4; TRBD1 might be the D (5 bases). Trimming left V 5 bases short and J 11 bases short, with 15 bases between. The CDR3 totals 13 residues. The germline CDR1 and CDR2 sequences are MDHEN and SYDVKM.